This TCR beta chain comes out of a study of blood T cell repertoires in COVID-19. The wider study: The United States, Italy and Spain provided the acute and convalescent COVID-19 samples. T cells, B-cell-depleted T cells, or PBMCs provided the cDNA or gDNA that served as material.

In the original processing: Nucleated cell counts were estimated from reference gene primer amplification. Assay: immunoSEQ multiplex PCR; the TCRdb copy retains only in-frame clones and omits some. The V and J calls and clone size were taken over from that table, and D and trimming were inferred from the DNA. The data show over 150,000 clones, approximately 88% seen once. The origin of this receptor is a woman aged 60-75 years who had recovered from COVID-19. Source material: peripheral blood.

For the CDR3, the DNA is TGTGCCAGCAGTCCTGACAGGGCTAGTGAAGCTTTCTTT. Translation: CASSPDRASEAFF. This sequence joins TRBV12-3 or TRBV12-4 and TRBJ1-1; 7 nucleotides agree with TRBD1. V was clipped by 5 bases and J by 7 bases; unmatched bases: 7. The CDR3 is made up of 13 amino acids.